Sequencing of this TCR beta chain was carried out in a study of cytomegalovirus exposure and HLA in healthy donors. Whole-study findings and limits: Most of the CMV-associated TCR beta chains (in a later analysis) appeared to be HLA-restricted. Presence/absence analyses assumed roughly uniform sequencing depth across donors.

With 1 base clipped from V and 8 bases from J, the junction kept 8 bases outside the gene matches. The CDR3 has 15 residues. CDR1 LGHNA and CDR2 YSLEER come from the germline V gene. This clone rates as medium-sized. The antigen is undetermined. Each donor's status was that of a healthy bone marrow donor. PCR amplification relied on 60 Vbeta primers (plus 13 Jbeta primers). Clones were sequenced by immunoSEQ multiplex PCR, and TCRdb holds only the in-frame ones, with some missing. In the table there are roughly 73,000 clones, 65% to 85% of which are singletons. The V call is TRBV4-3, the J call TRBJ2-1; 7 bases match TRBD2. This clonotype originated in a man in his sixties or seventies in good health and CMV-seronegative. The sequenced material came from PBMCs. The CDR3 coding sequence is TGCGCCAGCAGCCAAGGGGCGGGAGAGGTTGATGAGCAGTTCTTC. Residues: CASSQGAGEVDEQFF.